Sequencing of this TCR beta chain was carried out in a study of T cells in Graves' hyperthyroidism and ophthalmopathy (dated by TCRdb to between 2018 and 2021). Looking at the study overall: Peripheral blood was sampled at the time of initial diagnosis, prior to any treatment. To identify distinguishing TCR V-J signatures, a discovery cohort of roughly 100 patients was used, comprising 43 with Graves' ophthalmopathy and roughly 60 with stable Graves' hyperthyroidism. Prospective prediction of ophthalmopathy was tested in an independent validation cohort consisting of fewer than 20 hyperthyroidism patients and 15 or so patients who later progressed to ophthalmopathy. The 75 to 100 discovery patients were randomly split 7:3 into training and test sets. In several Graves' hyperthyroidism patients, the study also compared T-cell repertoires from thyroid tissue with T-cell repertoires from blood. Following sampling, methimazole starting at 30 mg daily was given to hyperthyroidism patients, and high-dose intravenous methylprednisolone was given to ophthalmopathy patients. The paper reports TCR Vbeta CDR3 sequencing of over 120 peripheral blood samples: some 41 ophthalmopathy, about 75 hyperthyroidism and 17 progressor patients.

Stable Graves' hyperthyroidism was defined as no progression to ophthalmopathy during 18 months of follow-up. Hyperthyroidism patients were newly diagnosed, had a disease duration of under 2 months, and were aged 18 to 65 years. Exclusion was applied to patients with uncontrolled infections, other autoimmune diseases, pregnancy or lactation. Clinical symptoms, serum thyroxine and TRAb, thyroid ultrasound, and orbital computed tomography formed the basis for the diagnoses. PBMCs were isolated from 7.5 to 10 ml of fresh peripheral blood by Ficoll-Paque density gradient centrifugation. Total RNA was extracted using Trizol reagent, and RNA quality was assessed on an Agilent 2100 Bioanalyzer. TCR beta CDR3 regions were amplified from RNA transcripts. A first-round RT-PCR of the TCR CDR3 used the HTBI primer set with the Qiagen OneStep RT-PCR kit. The libraries were constructed in a second round of multiplex PCR and then size-selected and purified. Paired-end sequencing of the libraries was performed with 100 bp reads on an Illumina HiSeq2000. The paper's data handling went like this. SOAPnuke was used to process the raw data, throwing out any read that contained adapters or uncalled bases, had a mean Phred below 15, or lacked an exact constant-primer or identifier match. COPE v1.2.5 was used to merge the high-quality paired reads, and each unique nucleotide sequence was defined as a clonotype. Clonotypes were aligned to IMGT TRBV, TRBD and TRBJ reference segments using MiTCR v1.1. Analysis was restricted to V-J combinations with a frequency above 0.0001, which covered roughly 99% of repertoires. A TCS score was defined as the ratio between F50 (clonal expansion) and ExV (chaos), using BLOSUM62-based TCRdist between CDR3 peptides within each V-J. Welch's t-statistics and random forest reduced 514 V-J features to 13, which were used in a naive Bayes classifier (R e1071). The raw public data were reprocessed by TCRdb itself: fastp quality trimming at Q25, MiXCR clonotype calling, in-frame beta chains only. One record per CDR3 amino acid sequence lists the most common genes and DNA. Here the V and J calls rest on TCRdb's processing, not on the authors' analysis. Present in this sample are approximately 700,000 distinct CDR3 sequences, about a sixth of which were seen just once. The ten largest clones take up approximately 8.4% of the sample.

Here is what the overall study found, with its caveats: Ophthalmopathy was separated from stable hyperthyroidism by a 13 V-J signature model, with about 88% sensitivity and about 84% specificity obtained in cross-validation and 80%/75% obtained in testing. In validation, the model predicted progression to ophthalmopathy with over 65% sensitivity and around 72% specificity, a median of about six months before onset. Most expanded thyroid clonotypes (frequency above 0.001) were also detected in blood, a finding suggesting that blood repertoires may reflect thyroid immune responses. No statistical method was used to set the sample size in advance, and investigators knew the group allocation.

This clonotype came up a few times. Its target antigen remains unknown. Base qualities are missing; no much larger clone stands one base away. This TCR came from a man aged 18 to 30 with Graves' hyperthyroidism. The sample consisted of blood.

The DNA sequence is as follows: TGTGCCAGCAGCTTAGTCCAGGGTGGAGAGACCCAGTACTTC. Protein translation: CASSLVQGGETQYF. The sequence links TRBV7-2 to TRBJ2-5; TRBD1 is perhaps the D gene, given 5 matching bases. CDR1 SGHTA and CDR2 FQGNSA are derived from the germline V gene. Cut back by 1 base and 4 bases, the V and J ends lie 10 bases apart. There are 14 amino acids in the CDR3, from cysteine to phenylalanine inclusive. Solely the CDR3 DNA is kept, with 42 bases framed from the first base.